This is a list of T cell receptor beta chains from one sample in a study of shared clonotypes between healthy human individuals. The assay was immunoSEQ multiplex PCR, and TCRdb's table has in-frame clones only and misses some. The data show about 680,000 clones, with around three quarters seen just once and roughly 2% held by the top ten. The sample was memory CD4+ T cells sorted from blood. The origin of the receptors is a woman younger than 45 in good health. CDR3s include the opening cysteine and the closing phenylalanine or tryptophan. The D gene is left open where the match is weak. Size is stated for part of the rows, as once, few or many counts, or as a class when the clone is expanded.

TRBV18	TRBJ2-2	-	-	TGTGCCAGCTCACCCAAATCAGTGAACACCGGGGAGCTGTTTTTT	CASSPKSVNTGELFF
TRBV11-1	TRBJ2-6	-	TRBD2	TGTGCCAGCAGCTTGGGCGGGAGAGGTAGGGCCAACGTCCTGACTTTC	CASSLGGRGRANVLTF
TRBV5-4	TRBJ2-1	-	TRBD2	TGTGCCAGCAGCTTGGGAGCGGGAGTGAACTCCTACAATGAGCAGTTCTTC	CASSLGAGVNSYNEQFF
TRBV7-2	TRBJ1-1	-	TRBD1	TGTGCCAGCAGCTTAGGACAGGGGGACACTGAAGCTTTCTTT	CASSLGQGDTEAFF
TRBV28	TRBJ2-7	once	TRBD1	TGTGCCAGCCGCCCGGGACAGGGTTCTTGGGAGCAGTACTTC	CASRPGQGSWEQYF
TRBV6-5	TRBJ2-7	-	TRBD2	TGTGCCAGCAGTTACCCGGGGGGGTCCTACGAGCAGTACTTC	CASSYPGGSYEQYF
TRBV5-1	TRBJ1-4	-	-	TGCGCCAGCAGCAGGAGGGGTCAGGGCTACGAAAAACTGTTTTTT	CASSRRGQGYEKLFF
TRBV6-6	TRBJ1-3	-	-	TGTGCCAGCAGACCAGACAGCAACTCTGGAAACACCATATATTTT	CASRPDSNSGNTIYF
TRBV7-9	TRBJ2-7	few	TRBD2	TGTGCCAGCAGCTTTTACCCCGGGACTACCTACGAGCAGTACTTC	CASSFYPGTTYEQYF
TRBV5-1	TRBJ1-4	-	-	TGCGCCAGCAGCTTTGGGGGTAATGAAAAACTGTTTTTT	CASSFGGNEKLFF
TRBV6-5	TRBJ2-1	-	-	TGTGCCAGCTCCTTAACCAGGGCGGTCTACAATGAGCAGTTCTTC	CASSLTRAVYNEQFF
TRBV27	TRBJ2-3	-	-	TGTGCCAGCAGTTTAAGGGAGTACCCCACAGATACGCAGTATTTT	CASSLREYPTDTQYF
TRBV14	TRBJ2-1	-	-	TGTGCCAGCAGCCCCCTAACTAGCTCCTACAATGAGCAGTTCTTC	CASSPLTSSYNEQFF
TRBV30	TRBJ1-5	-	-	TGTGCCTGGAGTTCCGGACCAAATCAGCCCCAGCATTTT	CAWSSGPNQPQHF
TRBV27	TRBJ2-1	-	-	TGTGCCAGCAGCGAACAGGGCTATGAGCAGTTCTTC	CASSEQGYEQFF
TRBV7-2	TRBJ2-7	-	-	TGTGCCAGCAGCTTAGATCGGTTAGGTGGGGGACACGAGCAGTACTTC	CASSLDRLGGGHEQYF
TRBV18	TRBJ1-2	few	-	TGTGCCAGCGCACAGGGTTTGGAGGGCTACACCTTC	CASAQGLEGYTF
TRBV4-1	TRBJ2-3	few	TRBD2	TGCGCCAGCAGCCAAGATTCGCTAGCGGGAGAGGATACGCAGTATTTT	CASSQDSLAGEDTQYF
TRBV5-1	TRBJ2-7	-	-	TGCGCCAGCAGCTCGAAGGCCGGCTACGAGCAGTACTTC	CASSSKAGYEQYF
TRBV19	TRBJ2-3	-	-	TGTGCCAGTAGTATTTCTAGCCGAGGCACAGATACGCAGTATTTT	CASSISSRGTDTQYF
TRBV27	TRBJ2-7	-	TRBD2	TGTGCCAGCAGATACCGGGACTACTCGGGCGAGCAGTACTTC	CASRYRDYSGEQYF
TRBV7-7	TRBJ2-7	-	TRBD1	TGTGCCAGCAGTTCCGAACCTACAGGGGTCGAGCAGTACTTC	CASSSEPTGVEQYF
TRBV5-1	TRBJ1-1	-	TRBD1	TGCGCCAGCAGCTCCCTTAGACAGGGGACTGAAGCTTTCTTT	CASSSLRQGTEAFF
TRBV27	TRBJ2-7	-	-	TGTGCCACCGGATCCCGGGAGCGGAAAAATTACTTC	CATGSRERKNYF
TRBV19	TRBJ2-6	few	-	TGTGCCAGTAGTATCCGTGGGGCCAACGTCCTGACTTTC	CASSIRGANVLTF
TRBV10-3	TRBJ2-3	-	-	TGTGCCATCAGCGTTGCCGGGTGGGGCACAGATACGCAGTATTTT	CAISVAGWGTDTQYF